This passage covers 5 T cell receptor beta chains from one sample sequenced in a study of vaccination and CD4 T cells after COVID-19. Treatment meaning: approximately 10-day PBMC culture with coronavirus spike peptide pools or control peptides (ViraFEST assay). At the Johns Hopkins FTIC core, DNA taken from cultured CD4+ T cells was sequenced by way of the Oncomine TCR Beta short-read assay. TCRdb reprocessed the PCR reads with MiXCR, giving one entry per CDR3 protein. The sample yields roughly 4,200 distinct CDR3 sequences, around 68% seen once. Their target antigens are unknown. The specimen sequenced was CD4+ T cells from blood, cultured in vitro. These receptors were collected from a human donor who had recovered from COVID-19.

The CDR3 here is CASSLGGGGSTDTQYF. The CDR3 bases are TGTGCCAGCAGCTTAGGCGGCGGGGGGAGCACAGATACGCAGTATTTT. V and J are TRBV7-2 and TRBJ2-3, with TRBD2 identical over 8 bases. The CDR3 consists of 16 residues. The V gene's germline CDR1 is SGHTA and CDR2 FQGNSA. Trimming took 1 base from V and 0 from J; bases not matched to a gene: 3.

J is TRBJ2-5 and V is TRBV7-9; TRBD2 matches 8 bases. Trimming removed 4 bases from V and 0 bases from J; junction bases left unmatched: 7. Germline CDR1 and CDR2: SEHNR and FQNEAQ (reference sequence). The CDR3 totals 16 residues. The CDR3 region has the DNA TGTGCCAGCAGCTCTCTCCGCGGGGGGTACCAAGAGACCCAGTACTTC. It encodes CASSSLRGGYQETQYF.

The V and J genes are TRBV11-1 and TRBJ1-5, with unresolved D. V was clipped by 5 bases and J by 7 bases, with 12 bases between them. CDR3 length: 13 residues. Germline CDR1 SGHAT, CDR2 FQDESV (reference sequence). The CDR3 region has the DNA TGTGCCAGCAGCCGAACGCGGGAGCAGCCCCAGCATTTT. Protein product: CASSRTREQPQHF.

This clonotype showed up just once. The chain recombines TRBV7-8 with TRBJ2-7, with D unresolved. Trimming took 7 bases from V and 1 from J, leaving 14 bases between them. Germline V lookup: CDR1 SGHVS, CDR2 FQNEAQ. This CDR3 comprises 14 residues. The CDR3 is CASTYGPLSYEQYF. The CDR3 nucleotides are TGTGCCAGCACCTACGGACCCTTATCCTACGAGCAGTACTTC.

V gene TRBV7-2 combines with J gene TRBJ1-1; the match to TRBD1 covers 8 bases. The CDR3 spans 15 residues. Trimming removed 3 bases from V and 4 bases from J; junction bases left unmatched: 7. Germline CDR1 is SGHTA and CDR2 is FQGNSA. The CDR3 region is CASSFRRQGFTEAFF. The CDR3 nucleotides are TGTGCCAGCAGCTTTAGGAGACAGGGGTTCACTGAAGCTTTCTTT.